The clone carrying this TCR beta chain was detected ten times or more. What it binds is not known. Molecular barcoded adaptors covering alpha/delta and beta/gamma chains were used on approximately 400 ng RNA. TCRdb re-called the reads with MiXCR, one entry per CDR3 protein. In the table there are about 93,000 distinct CDR3 sequences, around a fifth of which are singletons. The data originate from a study of read filtering for tumor transcriptome and immune sequencing. Study results and limitations: Sorted CD138-negative bone marrow cells were not purified T cells.

Per the germline V gene, CDR1 is MNHEY and CDR2 is SVGAGI. CDR3 length equals 17 residues. The V segment lost 6 bases and the J segment 3 bases; nucleotides outside the gene matches: 10. The source material was a population of CD138-negative cells sorted from bone marrow. This chain connects TRBV6-5 to TRBJ2-1, with 11 bases identical to TRBD2. The clonotype originates from a donor older than 35 with multiple myeloma. DNA for the CDR3: TGTGCCAGCAGATCTCCTCTAGCGGGGGGACTCTACAATGAGCAGTTCTTC. Translated: CASRSPLAGGLYNEQFF.